The rows below give T cell receptor beta chains drawn from one sample of a study of CD8+CD57+ T cells in acquired aplastic anemia. TCRdb processed the reads anew with MiXCR; each CDR3 protein has one entry. This table has 250,000 to 350,000 distinct CDR3 sequences, 50% to 70% appearing once. Material for sequencing was sorted CD4+, CD8+, or CD8+CD57+ T cells (not recorded which) from PBMCs. The receptors here all came from a human donor with severe aplastic anemia or a healthy control (not recorded which). CDR3s include the opening cysteine and the closing phenylalanine or tryptophan. Fields, in order: clone size, J gene, V gene, D gene, CDR3 protein, CDR3 DNA. The D gene is left open where the match is weak. The size of a clone is reported for some rows only, either as once, few or many, or as a class for expanded clones.

>-|TRBJ1-3|TRBV7-3|TRBD1
CASSPGQGLTGNTIYF
TGTGCCAGCAGCCCCGGACAGGGGCTGACTGGAAACACCATATATTTT
>many|TRBJ1-1|TRBV11-2|TRBD1
CASSLTGATEAFF
TGTGCCAGCAGCTTAACAGGGGCCACTGAAGCTTTCTTT
>-|TRBJ2-5|TRBV20-1|TRBD2
CSATPGLVQETQYF
TGCAGTGCTACCCCGGGACTAGTTCAAGAGACCCAGTACTTC
>-|TRBJ2-7|TRBV29-1|TRBD2
CSVEAGAGVGEQYF
TGCAGCGTTGAAGCGGGAGCGGGAGTGGGGGAGCAGTACTTC
>many|TRBJ2-5|TRBV18|-
CASSPRQGETQYF
TGTGCCAGCTCACCAAGGCAGGGAGAGACCCAGTACTTC
>few|TRBJ2-7|TRBV24-1|TRBD2
CATSESGGPLDEQYF
TGTGCCACCAGTGAGAGCGGGGGTCCCCTAGACGAGCAGTACTTC
>-|TRBJ2-5|TRBV6-1|-
CASRGGTPRAQYF
TGTGCCAGCAGAGGGGGGACGCCGAGGGCCCAGTACTTC
>-|TRBJ1-5|TRBV7-3|-
CASSLTGGQPQHF
TGTGCCAGCAGCTTAACAGGGGGGCAGCCCCAGCATTTT
>-|TRBJ1-6|TRBV7-2|TRBD1
CASSFSTGADNSPLHF
TGTGCCAGCAGCTTCTCGACAGGGGCAGATAATTCACCCCTCCACTTT
>many|TRBJ1-1|TRBV15|-
CATSFEEQDTEAFF
TGTGCCACCAGCTTTGAGGAGCAGGACACTGAAGCTTTCTTT
>-|TRBJ2-7|TRBV7-6|TRBD2
CASSSTTSGSYEQYF
TGTGCCAGCAGCTCAACGACTAGCGGGAGTTACGAGCAGTACTTC
>-|TRBJ1-1|TRBV7-8|-
CASSFRLGQSEAFF
TGTGCCAGCAGCTTTCGACTCGGACAGTCTGAAGCTTTCTTT
>-|TRBJ2-3|TRBV7-6|TRBD1
CASSRDRETDTQYF
TGTGCCAGCAGCCGCGACAGGGAAACAGATACGCAGTATTTT
>many|TRBJ1-1|TRBV19|-
CASQQGSLTEAFF
TGTGCCAGTCAACAGGGATCGCTCACTGAAGCTTTCTTT
>-|TRBJ2-7|TRBV4-1|-
CASSQDGASYEQYF
TGCGCCAGCAGCCAGGACGGAGCCTCCTACGAGCAGTACTTC
>-|TRBJ1-1|TRBV10-3|-
CAISRQVLNTEAFF
TGTGCCATCAGCCGACAAGTCCTAAACACTGAAGCTTTCTTT
>many|TRBJ2-1|TRBV7-2|-
CASSLLNEQFF
TGTGCCAGCAGCTTGCTAAATGAGCAGTTCTTC
>many|TRBJ1-5|TRBV12-3/TRBV12-4|TRBD1
CASRATGDAQPQHF
TGTGCCAGCAGAGCGACAGGGGATGCTCAGCCCCAGCATTTT
>once|TRBJ2-5|TRBV6-5|TRBD1
CASTETGARETQYF
TGTGCCAGCACCGAGACAGGGGCAAGGGAGACCCAGTACTTC
>-|TRBJ2-1|TRBV24-1|-
CATGRTGLYNEQFF
TGTGCCACCGGGCGGACTGGGCTCTACAATGAGCAGTTCTTC
>-|TRBJ2-7|TRBV5-6|-
CASSLGGGAFNEQYF
TGTGCCAGCAGCTTGGGTGGGGGGGCCTTCAATGAGCAGTACTTC
>-|TRBJ1-6|TRBV20-1|TRBD1
CSAQKTGTSSPLHF
TGCAGTGCTCAGAAGACAGGGACCAGTTCGCCCCTCCACTTT